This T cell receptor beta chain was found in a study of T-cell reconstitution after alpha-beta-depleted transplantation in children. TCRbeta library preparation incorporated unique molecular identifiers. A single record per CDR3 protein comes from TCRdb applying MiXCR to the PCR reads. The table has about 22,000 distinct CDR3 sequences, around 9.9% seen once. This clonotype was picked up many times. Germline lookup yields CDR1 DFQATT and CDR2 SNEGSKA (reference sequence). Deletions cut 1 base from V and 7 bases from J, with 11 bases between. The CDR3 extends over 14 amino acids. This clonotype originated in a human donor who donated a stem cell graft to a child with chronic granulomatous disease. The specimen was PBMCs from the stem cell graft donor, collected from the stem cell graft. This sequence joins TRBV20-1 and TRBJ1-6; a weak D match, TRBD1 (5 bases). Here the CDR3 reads CSARVTEINSPLHF. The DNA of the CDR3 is TGCAGTGCTAGAGTGACAGAGATAAATTCACCCCTCCACTTT.